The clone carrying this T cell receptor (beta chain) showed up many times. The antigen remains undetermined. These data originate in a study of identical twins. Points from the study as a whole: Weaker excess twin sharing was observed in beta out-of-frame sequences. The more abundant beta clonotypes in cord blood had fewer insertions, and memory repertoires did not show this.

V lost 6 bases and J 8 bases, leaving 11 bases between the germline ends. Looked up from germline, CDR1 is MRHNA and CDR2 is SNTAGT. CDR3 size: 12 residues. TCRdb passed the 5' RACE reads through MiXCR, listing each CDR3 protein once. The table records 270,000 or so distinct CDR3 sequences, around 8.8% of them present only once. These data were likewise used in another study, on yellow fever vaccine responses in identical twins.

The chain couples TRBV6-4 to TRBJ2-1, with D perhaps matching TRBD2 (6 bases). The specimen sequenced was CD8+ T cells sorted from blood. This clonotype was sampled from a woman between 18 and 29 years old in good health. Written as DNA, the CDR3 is TGTGCCAGCAGAACTGGAGGGTATGAGCAGTTCTTC. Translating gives CASRTGGYEQFF.